The T cell receptor (beta chain) described here comes from a study of T-cell reconstitution after alpha-beta-depleted transplantation in children. CDR1 and CDR2 (germline): SEHNR, FQNEAQ (reference sequence). This CDR3 comprises 14 residues. V lost 5 bases to trimming and J lost 3 bases; unmatched junction nucleotides: 7. This clonotype appeared many times. Unique molecular identifiers were used in preparing the TCRbeta library. Using its own MiXCR run on the PCR reads, TCRdb lists one record per CDR3 protein. The sample lists hundreds of thousands of distinct CDR3 sequences; around 12% were seen once.

This clonotype was sampled from a human donor who donated a stem cell graft to a child with acute lymphoblastic leukemia. This rearrangement joins TRBV7-9 to TRBJ2-7; TRBD2 agrees at 7 bases. Sequencing used PBMCs from the stem cell graft donor, obtained from the stem cell graft. The CDR3 loop is CASSPGLVGYEQYF. The DNA of the CDR3 is TGTGCCAGCAGCCCCGGACTAGTAGGCTACGAGCAGTACTTC.